Below, 13 T cell receptor beta chains from the same sample are listed, as sequenced in a study of CXCR3-negative and CXCR3-positive naive CD8 T cells. The study, taken as a whole, reports: Greater hydrophobicity was found in TRB CDR3s of CXCR3-positive naive cells than of CXCR3-negative naive cells.

Their recognized antigens are unknown. Researchers prepared the TRB cDNA libraries using 5' RACE with UMI labels. TCRdb re-called the 5' RACE reads; one entry per CDR3 protein, DNA not given. The table gives roughly 110,000 distinct CDR3 sequences; the top ten clones make up more than 0.35% of it. Material for sequencing was naive CXCR3+ CD8+ T cells from blood. Subset: CD45RO-CCR7+CD27+CD95- naive CD8+ T cells expressing CXCR3 (TNR3+). These receptors were taken from a human donor in good health. Some clones in this sample may be carry-over from other donors' samples.

This sequence joins TRBV5-1 and TRBJ2-1; TCRdb indicates TRBD2, and absent DNA this call remains unverified. The CDR3 extends over 16 amino acids. Per germline, CDR1 SGHRS and CDR2 YFSETQ. This CDR3 reads CASSLGGWSSYNEQFF. Full variable domain (outside the CDR3, taken from reference TRBV5-1 and TRBJ2-1): KAGVTQTPRYLIKTRGQQVTLSCSPISGHRSVSWYQQTPGQGLQFLFEYFSETQRNKGNFPGRFSGRQFSNSRSEMNVSTLELGDSALYLCASSLGGWSSYNEQFFGPGTRLTVL.

The chain links TRBV12-3 or TRBV12-4 to TRBJ1-2; as DNA is missing, the TRBD1 call by TCRdb cannot be tested. CDR3 size: 13 residues. The CDR3 spells CASSSGTGDGYTF.

This chain links TRBV21-1 with TRBJ2-1; TCRdb's D call, TRBD2, is unchecked because there is no DNA. TRBV21-1 is assigned pseudogene status. This CDR3 is 16 amino acids long. The CDR3 spells CASSSRAGGRNNEQFF.

The CDR3 sequence: CASSLGLAGGLNYEQYF. The J gene is TRBJ2-7, the V gene TRBV5-6; the D gene TCRdb calls, TRBD2, cannot be checked with no DNA. Germline-derived CDR1 and CDR2 are SGHDT and YYEEEE. This CDR3 has 17 residues.

This chain joins TRBV24-1 and TRBJ2-2; TCRdb selects TRBD1, and the lack of DNA leaves this call unchecked. CDR1 and CDR2 from the germline V gene are KGHDR and SFDVKD. The CDR3 runs 13 residues. The chain's CDR3 is CATTTGVAGELFF.

This chain links TRBV7-9 with TRBJ2-7; TCRdb reports TRBD2, a call that lacks DNA to check it against. The germline gives CDR1 SEHNR, CDR2 FQNEAQ (reference sequence). The CDR3 sequence is 15 residues long. CDR3 sequence reads: CASSSMDPAPYEQYF.

This chain links TRBV4-3 with TRBJ2-3. This CDR3 is built from 14 residues. Germline V CDR1 and CDR2: LGHNA, YSLEER. This CDR3 reads CASSQDMTWDTQYF.

J is TRBJ2-4 and V is TRBV4-3; the TRBD1 assignment by TCRdb is unverifiable without DNA. This CDR3 comprises 15 residues. The germline CDR1 and CDR2 sequences are LGHNA and YSLEER. CDR3: CASSLQGLAKNIQYF.

The CDR3 spells CASSLAPGTGRSNEQFF. This rearrangement joins TRBV12-3 or TRBV12-4 to TRBJ2-1; the D call of TRBD1 rests on TCRdb alone, since no DNA is present to check it. This CDR3 has 17 amino acids.

The V gene is TRBV5-1, the J gene TRBJ1-1; the D call from TCRdb, TRBD1, cannot be confirmed without DNA. Germline V gene data show CDR1 as SGHRS and CDR2 as YFSETQ. This CDR3 has 16 amino acids. The CDR3 reads CASSTLTGGAITEAFF. The full variable domain, its missing parts supplied by reference TRBV5-1 and TRBJ1-1, is KAGVTQTPRYLIKTRGQQVTLSCSPISGHRSVSWYQQTPGQGLQFLFEYFSETQRNKGNFPGRFSGRQFSNSRSEMNVSTLELGDSALYLCASSTLTGGAITEAFFGQGTRLTVV.

This chain links TRBV20-1 with TRBJ2-2; TCRdb outputs TRBD2, but without DNA this stays unchecked. The CDR3 length is 17 residues. From germline, CDR1 is DFQATT and CDR2 SNEGSKA (reference sequence). This chain's CDR3 is CSARDEGVAGDTGELFF.

V and J are TRBV4-1 and TRBJ2-7; TCRdb calls TRBD1, which cannot be checked without DNA. Germline lookup yields CDR1 MGHRA and CDR2 YSYEKL. This CDR3 is built from 14 residues. The chain's CDR3 is CASSQNRGLYEQYF.

This chain links TRBV5-1 with TRBJ2-1; TCRdb's D call of TRBD1 is untestable without DNA. CDR1 is SGHRS and CDR2 is YFSETQ in the germline V gene. This CDR3 contains 14 residues. The CDR3: CASSSGTENNEQFF.